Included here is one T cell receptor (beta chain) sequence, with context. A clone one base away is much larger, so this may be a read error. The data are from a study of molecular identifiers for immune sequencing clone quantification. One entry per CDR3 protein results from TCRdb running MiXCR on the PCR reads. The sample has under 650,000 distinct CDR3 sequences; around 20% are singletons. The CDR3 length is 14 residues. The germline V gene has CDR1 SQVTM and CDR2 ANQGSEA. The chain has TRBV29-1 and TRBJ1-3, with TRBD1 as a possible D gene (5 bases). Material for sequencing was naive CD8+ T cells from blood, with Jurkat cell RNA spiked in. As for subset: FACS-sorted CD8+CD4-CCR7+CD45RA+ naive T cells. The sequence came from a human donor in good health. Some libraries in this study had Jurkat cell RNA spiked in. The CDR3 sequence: CSTYRRNSGNTLYF. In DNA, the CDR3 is TGCAGCACCTACAGGAGGAACTCTGGAAACACCTTATATTTT.